The sequence of this TCR beta chain was determined in a study of T-cell memory formation after mild COVID-19. Across the whole study: TCR clusters showed largely donor specificity.

TCRdb recomputed calls from the 5' RACE reads with MiXCR, one row per CDR3 protein. The sample lists hundreds of thousands of distinct CDR3 sequences, roughly 15% occurring once. Germline lookup yields CDR1 MNHEY and CDR2 SMNVEV (reference sequence). The ends lost 6 bases at V and 6 bases at J; junction bases unmatched: 9. The CDR3 extends over 14 amino acids. This receptor was taken from a man younger than 30 who had mild COVID-19 (a few samples of this study predate the infection). Cell type and time point are not known. The sample consisted of PBMCs or a T cell subset sorted from them (not recorded which). The J gene is TRBJ2-7, the V gene TRBV27; 9 bases match TRBD2. This CDR3 reads CASSPAAGGLEQYF. DNA for the CDR3: TGTGCCAGCAGCCCAGCGGCGGGGGGGCTCGAGCAGTACTTC.